This is a list of T cell receptor beta chains from one sample in a study of T-cell reconstitution after alpha-beta-depleted transplantation in children. TCRdb fed the PCR reads into MiXCR, producing one record per CDR3 protein. Here the sample spans about 200,000 distinct CDR3 sequences, 6.3% being singletons. Sequenced material: PBMCs, taken before TCRalphabeta/CD19-depleted stem cell transplant. The receptor set was obtained from a girl less than two years old with combined immunodeficiency, due to receive a stem cell transplant. CDR3s include the opening cysteine and the closing phenylalanine or tryptophan. Part of the rows lack a size; the others show once, few, many or a class for expanded clones.

cdr3_length: 11; v_call: TRBV20-1; clone_size: many; cdr3_aa: CSARFETEAFF
cdr3_length: 20; v_call: TRBV4-3; clone_size: many; cdr3_aa: CASSQDGLAGGPQYPGELFF
cdr3_length: 17; v_call: TRBV4-2; clone_size: many; cdr3_aa: CASSQDFSGLSSYEQYF
cdr3_length: 15; v_call: TRBV12-3/TRBV12-4; clone_size: many; cdr3_aa: CASSSALGHQETQYF
cdr3_length: 17; v_call: TRBV4-3; clone_size: many; cdr3_aa: CASSQGVLAGEAHEQYF
cdr3_length: 11; v_call: TRBV29-1; clone_size: many; cdr3_aa: CRLGQGNGYTF
cdr3_length: 15; v_call: TRBV4-3; clone_size: many; cdr3_aa: CASSQDRGHNYEQYF
cdr3_length: 14; v_call: TRBV12-3/TRBV12-4; clone_size: many; cdr3_aa: CASSLEGSLHEQFF
cdr3_length: 18; v_call: TRBV3-1; clone_size: many; cdr3_aa: CASSQDRAGGPRSYEQYF
cdr3_length: 13; v_call: TRBV6-2/TRBV6-3; clone_size: many; cdr3_aa: CASRSSFFYEQYF
cdr3_length: 18; v_call: TRBV18; clone_size: .; cdr3_aa: CASSPPRVGTAGTDTQYF
cdr3_length: 15; v_call: TRBV7-2; clone_size: many; cdr3_aa: CASSLWSSGQETQYF
cdr3_length: 17; v_call: TRBV27; clone_size: many; cdr3_aa: CASSTTWTGSGANVLTF
cdr3_length: 14; v_call: TRBV4-3; clone_size: few; cdr3_aa: CASSQGPYQETQYF
cdr3_length: 13; v_call: TRBV2; clone_size: .; cdr3_aa: CASRMGRSTEAFF
cdr3_length: 19; v_call: TRBV3-1; clone_size: .; cdr3_aa: CTCRLEKGTGRLNTGELFF
cdr3_length: 17; v_call: TRBV7-3; clone_size: many; cdr3_aa: CASSFNPGQGATGELFF
cdr3_length: 15; v_call: TRBV19; clone_size: many; cdr3_aa: CASSIRRGLNTEAFF
cdr3_length: 11; v_call: TRBV29-1; clone_size: .; cdr3_aa: CSGRTGSEAFF
cdr3_length: 20; v_call: TRBV28; clone_size: .; cdr3_aa: CASSSLRTGPTTSNPYGYTF
cdr3_length: 18; v_call: TRBV12-3/TRBV12-4; clone_size: .; cdr3_aa: CASSLGVRDSQTDYGYTF
cdr3_length: 14; v_call: TRBV27; clone_size: many; cdr3_aa: CASSLQTYNSPLHF
cdr3_length: 14; v_call: TRBV25-1; clone_size: .; cdr3_aa: CASSASTGNYGYTF
cdr3_length: 16; v_call: TRBV4-3; clone_size: many; cdr3_aa: CASSQGGVHSTDTQYF
cdr3_length: 12; v_call: TRBV13; clone_size: many; cdr3_aa: CASSLTPHTQYF
cdr3_length: 16; v_call: TRBV4-3; clone_size: many; cdr3_aa: CASSQGYRGSTDTQYF
cdr3_length: 19; v_call: TRBV6-2/TRBV6-3; clone_size: many; cdr3_aa: CASSYSLGSSAGDDNEQFF
cdr3_length: 14; v_call: TRBV5-1; clone_size: many; cdr3_aa: CASSLVGRSDTQYF
cdr3_length: 12; v_call: TRBV5-1; clone_size: many; cdr3_aa: CASSLEWGQQFF
cdr3_length: 14; v_call: TRBV20-1; clone_size: many; cdr3_aa: CSAPQGANTGELFF
cdr3_length: 13; v_call: TRBV20-1; clone_size: few; cdr3_aa: CSARDPDSYGYTF